These 30 T cell receptor beta chains share one sample of origin, sequenced in a study of circulating and synovial CD4+ cells in juvenile arthritis. The repertoire was sequenced with immunoSEQ multiplex PCR; TCRdb's copy has only in-frame clones and lacks some. The sample lists about 36,000 clones, 90% to 95% occurring once. Material for sequencing was CD4+ T cells from blood. These receptor sequences come from a human donor with juvenile idiopathic arthritis.

V gene TRBV6-1 combines with J gene TRBJ2-7; D is perhaps TRBD2 (5 bases). In germline, CDR1 is MNHNS, CDR2 SASEGT. The germline V and J ends were trimmed by 2 bases and 3 bases, with 8 bases remaining between them. This CDR3 has 13 residues. In DNA, the CDR3 is TGTGCCAGCAGTGAAAGGGAGTTCTACGAGCAGTACTTC. It yields the protein CASSEREFYEQYF.

The chain is built from TRBV6-1 and TRBJ2-7; TRBD2 might be the D (5 bases). The CDR3 consists of 17 residues. The V gene's germline CDR1 is MNHNS and CDR2 SASEGT. V was clipped by 2 bases and J by 0 bases, with 17 bases between them. This CDR3 reads CASSERLEAVYSYEQYF. The CDR3 DNA reads as TGTGCCAGCAGTGAAAGGTTGGAGGCAGTTTACTCCTACGAGCAGTACTTC.

V usage is TRBV9 and J usage is TRBJ2-5, with 10 bases identical to TRBD1. The trim removed 4 bases at V and 3 bases at J, leaving 9 bases unmatched. CDR3 length: 16 residues. Germline V gene sequence: CDR1 SGDLS, CDR2 YYNGEE. DNA of the CDR3: TGTGCCAGCAGCCCCCCGGGACAGGGGCGTGAAGAGACCCAGTACTTC. Its translation: CASSPPGQGREETQYF.

In DNA, the CDR3 is TGCGCCAGCAGCTTTGTGGGACAGTCAACTGCGGGAGGCTACACCTTC. This encodes CASSFVGQSTAGGYTF. This rearrangement joins TRBV5-1 to TRBJ1-2; 7 bases align to TRBD1. CDR1 SGHRS and CDR2 YFSETQ come from the germline V gene. The CDR3 totals 16 residues. V lost 2 bases and J lost 8; bases outside the gene matches: 15.

This chain uses TRBV2 with TRBJ2-5; TRBD1 matches 7 bases. The J segment lost 0 bases and the V segment lost 10 bases, leaving 11 bases of the junction unmatched. The CDR3 runs to 15 residues. Germline values: CDR1 SNHLY, CDR2 FYNNEI. The DNA for the CDR3 is TGTGCCATCCCGAAGAACAGGGGACACCAAGAGACCCAGTACTTC. This sequence encodes CAIPKNRGHQETQYF.

V usage is TRBV7-2 and J usage is TRBJ1-3; D might be TRBD1 (5 bases). The length of the CDR3 is 16 residues. Trimming took off 1 base at V and 2 bases at J, with 12 bases between the two ends. CDR1 SGHTA and CDR2 FQGNSA come from the germline V gene. The CDR3 reads CASSLEVGQPGNTIYF. DNA for the CDR3: TGTGCCAGCAGCTTAGAGGTGGGGCAGCCTGGAAACACCATATATTTT.

This clone was observed once. At one end the junction does not follow the germline gene, possibly because of a read error. The identical CDR3 is also encoded by other nucleotide sequences in the sample. J is TRBJ1-6 and V is TRBV28; 8 bases map to TRBD1. Germline V gene data show CDR1 as MDHEN and CDR2 as SYDVKM. CDR3 length equals 17 residues. The CDR3 is CASSDDRGLTFNSPLHF. The CDR3 nucleotides read TGTGCCAGCAGTGACGACAGGGGTCTCACGTTTAATTCCCCCCTCCACTTT.

The genes are TRBV19 and TRBJ1-5; 7 bases fit TRBD1. Germline CDR1 reads LNHDA; CDR2 reads SQIVND (reference sequence). The length of the CDR3 is 16 residues. The V segment lost 5 bases and the J segment 3 bases; nucleotides outside the gene matches: 10. CDR3 sequence: CASSPRPGQLNQPQHF. The CDR3 DNA is TGTGCCAGTAGTCCCAGGCCGGGACAGCTCAATCAGCCCCAGCATTTT.

The chain couples TRBV4-3 to TRBJ1-1, with TRBD1 matching over 10 bases. V lost 2 bases to trimming and J lost 10 bases; unmatched junction nucleotides: 10. The V gene's germline CDR1 is LGHNA and CDR2 YSLEER. CDR3 size: 15 residues. The CDR3 sequence is CASSQRDRGFGRAFF. The CDR3 region has the DNA TGCGCCAGCAGCCAACGGGACAGGGGCTTCGGCCGAGCTTTCTTT.

This clone was recorded once. The chain links TRBV6-5 to TRBJ2-7; 7 bases are shared with TRBD1. This CDR3 region has 14 residues. J was trimmed by 3 bases and V by 0 bases; bases with no gene match: 2. Germline CDR1 and CDR2: MNHEY and SVGAGI. For the CDR3, the DNA is TGTGCCAGCAGTTACTCGCCAGGGGGCTACGAGCAGTACTTC. Its protein product is CASSYSPGGYEQYF.

To note about this clone: Different DNA sequences within this sample yield the same CDR3. J is TRBJ1-6 and V is TRBV5-1; 7 bases agree with TRBD1. CDR3 length: 16 residues. Looked up from germline, CDR1 is SGHRS and CDR2 is YFSETQ. V shed 4 bases and J 8 bases; nucleotides not matched to a gene: 12. CDR3 sequence: CASSRTGASVDSPLHF. The CDR3, as DNA: TGCGCCAGCAGCCGAACAGGGGCTAGTGTGGATTCACCCCTCCACTTT.

This chain uses TRBV27 with TRBJ2-3, with 12 bases lining up with TRBD1. The V segment lost 3 bases and the J segment 7 bases; nucleotides outside the gene matches: 5. The germline V gene has CDR1 MNHEY and CDR2 SMNVEV (reference sequence). The CDR3 covers 15 residues. The CDR3 here is CASSLGTGGGNTQYF. The CDR3 region has the DNA TGTGCCAGCAGTTTGGGGACAGGGGGCGGAAATACGCAGTATTTT.

The chain couples TRBV15 to TRBJ1-5, with TRBD1 identical over 7 bases. The V gene's germline CDR1 is LNHNV and CDR2 YYDKDF (reference sequence). This CDR3 is 14 amino acids long. Trimming cost V 0 bases and J 11 bases; bases outside gene matches: 7. The DNA of the CDR3 is TGTGCCACCAGCAGAGATCCAGGGGGATGGGCCCAGCATTTT. It translates to CATSRDPGGWAQHF.

This chain connects TRBV5-1 to TRBJ1-2; 10 positions match TRBD1. Trimming removed 0 bases from V and 5 bases from J; junction bases left unmatched: 4. Germline V gene lookup returns CDR1 SGHRS and CDR2 YFSETQ. The CDR3 consists of 15 residues. The CDR3 sequence is CASSLDRDRGYGYTF. CDR3 DNA sequence: TGCGCCAGCAGCTTGGATCGGGACAGGGGTTATGGCTACACCTTC. The variable domain in full, completed from reference TRBV5-1 and TRBJ1-2, reads KAGVTQTPRYLIKTRGQQVTLSCSPISGHRSVSWYQQTPGQGLQFLFEYFSETQRNKGNFPGRFSGRQFSNSRSEMNVSTLELGDSALYLCASSLDRDRGYGYTFGSGTRLTVV.

V gene TRBV7-8 combines with J gene TRBJ1-1, with D possibly being TRBD1 (5 bases). Germline assignment: CDR1 SGHVS and CDR2 FQNEAQ. CDR3 length: 14 residues. Between the trimmed V and J ends, which lost 5 bases and 0 bases, there was a span of 10 bases. The CDR3 loop reads CASSGGMLNTEAFF. The CDR3 coding sequence is TGTGCCAGCAGCGGGGGGATGTTGAACACTGAAGCTTTCTTT.

The chain recombines TRBV9 with TRBJ2-3; no clear D. This CDR3 has 12 residues. Looked up from germline, CDR1 is SGDLS and CDR2 is YYNGEE. V lost 4 bases, J lost 5 bases, and 8 bases lay in between. In DNA form, the CDR3 reads TGTGCCAGCAGCCCCGTCTTAGATACGCAGTATTTT. This codes for CASSPVLDTQYF.

The rearrangement links TRBV7-3 to TRBJ2-3, with 7 positions matching TRBD1. Germline loops: CDR1 SGHTA, CDR2 FQGTGA. Trimming took 5 bases from V and 8 from J; bases not matched to a gene: 10. CDR3 length equals 14 residues. The CDR3 DNA reads as TGTGCCAGCAGCCGTGACAGGGCCGAGGTTACGCAGTATTTT. Its protein is CASSRDRAEVTQYF. The full variable domain, completed using reference TRBV7-3 and TRBJ2-3, is GAGVSQTPSNKVTEKGKYVELRCDPISGHTALYWYRQSLGQGPEFLIYFQGTGAADDSGLPNDRFFAVRPEGSVSTLKIQRTERGDSAVYLCASSRDRAEVTQYFGPGTRLTVL.

The chain combines TRBV7-2 with TRBJ1-4; 7 bases are a match to TRBD1. With 5 bases clipped from V and 7 bases from J, the junction kept 4 bases outside the gene matches. Germline lookup yields CDR1 SGHTA and CDR2 FQGNSA. The CDR3 is 13 amino acids. The CDR3 DNA reads TGTGCCAGCAGCCGACAGGGTGGTGAAAAACTGTTTTTT. Its translation is CASSRQGGEKLFF.

The chain links TRBV10-3 to TRBJ2-2, with 8 bases fitting TRBD1. V lost 7 bases and J lost 6; bases outside the gene matches: 10. The CDR3 runs to 15 residues. CDR1 is ENHRY and CDR2 is SYGVKD in the germline V gene. CDR3 loop: CAIKKQGDTAGELFF. The CDR3 DNA follows: TGTGCCATCAAGAAACAGGGGGATACGGCCGGGGAGCTGTTTTTT.

This clone was detected only a few times. The same CDR3 can be traced to other DNA sequences in this sample. The V and J genes are TRBV4-1 and TRBJ2-2; the D gene is possibly TRBD1 (6 bases). Germline lookup yields CDR1 MGHRA and CDR2 YSYEKL. The V and J ends lost 10 bases and 0 bases respectively, with 18 bases between them. The CDR3 runs to 16 residues. CDR3 in DNA: TGCGCCACACGTCCCGGTCAGGGGTCGAACACCGGGGAGCTGTTTTTT. This sequence encodes CATRPGQGSNTGELFF.

The rearrangement joins TRBV28 to TRBJ2-7; TRBD1 is a possible D gene (5 bases). From germline, CDR1 is MDHEN and CDR2 SYDVKM. The CDR3 sequence is 12 residues long. Trimming took off 6 bases at V and 6 bases at J, with 12 bases between the two ends. The CDR3 coding sequence is TGTGCCAGCAGCACGCAGGGTCGCGAGCAGTACTTC. It encodes CASSTQGREQYF.

CDR3 nucleotide sequence: TGTGCCAGCAGCCCCACCGGGGGACCCAATCAGCCCCAGCATTTT. Residues: CASSPTGGPNQPQHF. V usage is TRBV2 and J usage is TRBJ1-5, with D perhaps TRBD1 (5 bases). V was shortened by 6 bases and J by 3 bases, with 15 bases between the two germline ends. CDR3 size: 15 residues. CDR1 and CDR2 (germline): SNHLY, FYNNEI.

J is TRBJ1-1 and V is TRBV11-1; 10 bases line up with TRBD1. CDR1 is SGHAT and CDR2 is FQDESV in the germline V gene (reference sequence). The CDR3 consists of 17 residues. Trimming cost V 6 bases and J 1 base; bases outside gene matches: 11. CDR3 nucleotide sequence: TGTGCCAGCAGTCCTCGGGACAGGGGAGAGTCGAACACTGAAGCTTTCTTT. It specifies CASSPRDRGESNTEAFF.

The chain joins TRBV7-2 to TRBJ2-7; no reliable D call. V was clipped by 5 bases and J by 2 bases, with 16 bases between them. Looked up from germline, CDR1 is SGHTA and CDR2 is FQGNSA. CDR3 length equals 15 residues. The CDR3 DNA sequence: TGTGCCAGCAGCCTCCAAGCCCTCTCCACCTACGAGCAGTACTTC. Its translation is CASSLQALSTYEQYF.

The CDR3 is CASSGRGTPNTDTQYF. CDR3 in DNA: TGTGCCAGCAGTGGTCGCGGGACTCCCAACACAGATACGCAGTATTTT. The rearrangement uses TRBV6-1 and TRBJ2-3; the D gene is possibly TRBD2 (6 bases). The ends were cut back, 4 bases at V and 2 bases at J, with 16 bases in the middle. This CDR3 contains 16 residues. Germline-derived CDR1 and CDR2 are MNHNS and SASEGT.

The chain recombines TRBV6-4 with TRBJ2-5; tentative D call: TRBD2 (5 bases). The germline V gene encodes CDR1 MRHNA and CDR2 SNTAGT. The CDR3 is 16 residues long. The V gene lost 8 bases and the J gene lost 4 bases, with 23 bases spanning the gap. Written as DNA, the CDR3 is TGTGCCAGCCCGACAAAAAGAGCCCGAGAGGGAGAGACCCAGTACTTC. This gives the protein CASPTKRAREGETQYF.

The chain carries TRBV29-1 and TRBJ1-2; TRBD1 matches at 11 bases. Germline CDR1 reads SQVTM; CDR2 reads ANQGSEA. The CDR3 loop spans 14 amino acids. J lost 3 bases, V lost 6 bases, and 6 bases had no gene match. CDR3 region: CSVADRGLYYGYTF. Written as DNA, the CDR3 is TGCAGCGTCGCGGACAGGGGGCTCTACTATGGCTACACCTTC.

This chain joins TRBV9 and TRBJ2-1; 10 bases are shared with TRBD2. V gave up 2 bases and J gave up 8 bases; unmatched junction bases: 13. Germline V gene lookup returns CDR1 SGDLS and CDR2 YYNGEE. The length of the CDR3 is 17 residues. The CDR3 loop reads CASSVGHSGGQGYEQFF. Here the CDR3 DNA reads TGTGCCAGCAGCGTGGGCCATAGCGGGGGGCAAGGGTATGAGCAGTTCTTC.

This chain joins TRBV4-3 and TRBJ1-5; 7 nucleotides agree with TRBD1. This CDR3 comprises 19 residues. The J segment lost 1 base and the V segment lost 4 bases, leaving 16 bases of the junction unmatched. The germline gives CDR1 LGHNA, CDR2 YSLEER. The CDR3 here is CASSPSVTGRSSSNQPQHF. The CDR3 bases are TGCGCCAGCAGCCCATCCGTGACAGGGAGAAGTAGCAGCAATCAGCCCCAGCATTTT.

The rearrangement links TRBV19 to TRBJ1-5; 7 bases fit TRBD1. Germline V lookup: CDR1 LNHDA, CDR2 SQIVND (reference sequence). V trimming: 6 bases; J trimming: 6 bases; junction bases outside the gene matches: 11. The CDR3 spans 15 residues. The CDR3 spells CASRRDRSTIQPQHF. CDR3 coding DNA: TGTGCCAGTAGACGGGACAGATCAACTATTCAGCCCCAGCATTTT.